This T cell receptor (beta chain) came from a study of blood T cell repertoires in COVID-19. The ends lost 7 bases at V and 1 base at J; junction bases unmatched: 2. In germline, CDR1 is SGHAT, CDR2 FQNNGV. The CDR3 has 13 amino acids. Sequenced by immunoSEQ multiplex PCR; TCRdb stores in-frame clones only, minus some. Found here are 200,000 to 250,000 clones, roughly 85% of them singletons; the top ten hold about 8.2%. The sequenced material came from PBMCs or T cells enriched from blood (not recorded which). The receptor comes from a woman aged 45-65 years with acute COVID-19. The chain links TRBV11-2 to TRBJ1-1; 8 bases are a match to TRBD1. The chain's CDR3 is CASMGTGNTEAFF. The CDR3 DNA sequence: TGTGCCAGCATGGGGACAGGGAACACTGAAGCTTTCTTT.